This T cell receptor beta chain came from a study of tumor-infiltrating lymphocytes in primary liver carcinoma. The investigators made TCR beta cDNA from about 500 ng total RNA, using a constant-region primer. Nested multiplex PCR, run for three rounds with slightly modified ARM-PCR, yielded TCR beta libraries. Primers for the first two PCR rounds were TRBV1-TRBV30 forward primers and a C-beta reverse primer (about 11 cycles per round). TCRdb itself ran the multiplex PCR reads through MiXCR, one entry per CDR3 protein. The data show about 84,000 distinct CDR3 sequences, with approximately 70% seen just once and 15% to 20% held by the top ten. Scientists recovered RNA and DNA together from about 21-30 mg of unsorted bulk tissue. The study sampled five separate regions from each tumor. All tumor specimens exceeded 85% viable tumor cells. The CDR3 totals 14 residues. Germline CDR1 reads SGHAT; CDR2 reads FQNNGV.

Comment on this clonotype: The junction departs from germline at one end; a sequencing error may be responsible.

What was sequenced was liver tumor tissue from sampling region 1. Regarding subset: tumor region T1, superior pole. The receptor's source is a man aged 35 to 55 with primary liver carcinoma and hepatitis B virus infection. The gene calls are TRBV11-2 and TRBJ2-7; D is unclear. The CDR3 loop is CASGLSDGTYEQYF. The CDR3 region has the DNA TGTGCCAGCGGCTTATCCGACGGAACCTACGAGCAGTACTTC.